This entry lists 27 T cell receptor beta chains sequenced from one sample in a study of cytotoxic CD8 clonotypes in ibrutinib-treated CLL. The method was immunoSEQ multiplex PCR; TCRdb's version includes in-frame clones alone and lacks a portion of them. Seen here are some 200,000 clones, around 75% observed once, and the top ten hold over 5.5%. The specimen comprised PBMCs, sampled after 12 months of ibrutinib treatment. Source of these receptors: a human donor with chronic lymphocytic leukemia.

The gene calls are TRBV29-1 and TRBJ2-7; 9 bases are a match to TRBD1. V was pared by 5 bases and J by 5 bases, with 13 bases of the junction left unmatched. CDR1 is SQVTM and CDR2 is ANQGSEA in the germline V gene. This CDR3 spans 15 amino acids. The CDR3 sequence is CSVTPGQGLVHEQYF. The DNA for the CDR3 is TGCAGCGTTACCCCGGGACAGGGATTAGTCCACGAGCAGTACTTC.

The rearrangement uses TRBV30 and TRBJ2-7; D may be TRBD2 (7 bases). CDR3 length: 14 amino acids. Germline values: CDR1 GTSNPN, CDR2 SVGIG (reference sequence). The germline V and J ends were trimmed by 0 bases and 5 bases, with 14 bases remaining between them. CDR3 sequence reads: CAWSVGGGMNEQYF. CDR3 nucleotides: TGTGCCTGGAGTGTAGGGGGGGGCATGAACGAGCAGTACTTC. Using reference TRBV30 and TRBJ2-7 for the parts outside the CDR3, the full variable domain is SQTIHQWPATLVQPVGSPLSLECTVEGTSNPNLYWYRQAAGRGLQLLFYSVGIGQISSEVPQNLSASRPQDRQFILSSKKLLLSDSGFYLCAWSVGGGMNEQYFGPGTRLTVT.

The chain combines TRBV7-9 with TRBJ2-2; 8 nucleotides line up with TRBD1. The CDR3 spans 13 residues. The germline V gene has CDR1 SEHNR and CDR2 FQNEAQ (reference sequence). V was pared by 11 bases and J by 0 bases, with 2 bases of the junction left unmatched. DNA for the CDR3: TGTGCCTTGACAGGGGCGAACACCGGGGAGCTGTTTTTT. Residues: CALTGANTGELFF. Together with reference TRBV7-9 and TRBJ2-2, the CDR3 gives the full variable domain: DTGVSQNPRHKITKRGQNVTFRCDPISEHNRLYWYRQTLGQGPEFLTYFQNEAQLEKSRLLSDRFSAERPKGSFSTLEIQRTEQGDSAMYLCALTGANTGELFFGEGSRLTVL.

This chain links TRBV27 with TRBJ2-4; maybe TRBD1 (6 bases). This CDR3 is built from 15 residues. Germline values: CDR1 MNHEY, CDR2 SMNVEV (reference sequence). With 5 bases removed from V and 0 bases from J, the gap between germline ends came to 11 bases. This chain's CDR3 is CASSANRVAKNIQYF. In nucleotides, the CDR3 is TGTGCCAGCAGTGCAAACAGGGTAGCCAAAAACATTCAGTACTTC.

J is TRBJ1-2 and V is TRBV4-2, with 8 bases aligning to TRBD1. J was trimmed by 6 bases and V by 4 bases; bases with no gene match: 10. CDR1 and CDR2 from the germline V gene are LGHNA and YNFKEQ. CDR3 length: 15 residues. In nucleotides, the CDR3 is TGTGCCAGCAGCCCCGCAGCGACAGGGGTCAATGGCTACACCTTC. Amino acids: CASSPAATGVNGYTF.

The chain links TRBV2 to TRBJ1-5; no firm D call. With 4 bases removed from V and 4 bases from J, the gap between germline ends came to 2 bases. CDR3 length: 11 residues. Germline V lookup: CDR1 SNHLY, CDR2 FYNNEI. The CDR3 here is CASSGNQPQHF. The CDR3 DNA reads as TGTGCCAGCAGTGGAAATCAGCCCCAGCATTTT.

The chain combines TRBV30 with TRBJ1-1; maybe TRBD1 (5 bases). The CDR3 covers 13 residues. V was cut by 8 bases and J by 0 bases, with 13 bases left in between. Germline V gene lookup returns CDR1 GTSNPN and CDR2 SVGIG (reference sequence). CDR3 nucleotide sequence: TGTGCCGACCGGAGGGGCGTGAACACTGAAGCTTTCTTT. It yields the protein CADRRGVNTEAFF. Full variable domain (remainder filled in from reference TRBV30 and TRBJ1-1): SQTIHQWPATLVQPVGSPLSLECTVEGTSNPNLYWYRQAAGRGLQLLFYSVGIGQISSEVPQNLSASRPQDRQFILSSKKLLLSDSGFYLCADRRGVNTEAFFGQGTRLTVV.

CDR3 loop: CASSQELRTGLYGYTF. In DNA, the CDR3 is TGTGCCAGCAGCCAAGAACTCCGGACAGGCCTCTATGGCTACACCTTC. This chain connects TRBV4-2 to TRBJ1-2; TRBD1 matches at 7 bases. This CDR3 is 16 amino acids long. The V gene end was trimmed by 0 bases and the J gene end by 4 bases; junction bases not matched to a gene: 8. Germline-derived CDR1 and CDR2 are LGHNA and YNFKEQ.

CDR3 region: CATSRLKGEKLFF. The CDR3 bases are TGTGCCACCAGCCGACTCAAGGGTGAAAAACTGTTTTTT. This chain connects TRBV15 to TRBJ1-4; no definite D call. Per the germline V gene, CDR1 is LNHNV and CDR2 is YYDKDF (reference sequence). The CDR3 has 13 amino acids. V was trimmed by 5 bases and J by 7 bases, leaving 11 bases between them.

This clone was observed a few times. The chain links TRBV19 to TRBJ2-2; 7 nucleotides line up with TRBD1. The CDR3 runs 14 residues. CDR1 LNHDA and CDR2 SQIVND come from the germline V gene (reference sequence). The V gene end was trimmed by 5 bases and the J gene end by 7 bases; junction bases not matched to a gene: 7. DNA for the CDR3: TGTGCCAGTAGTCCCGGGACAGCGAGCGGGGAGCTGTTTTTT. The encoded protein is CASSPGTASGELFF.

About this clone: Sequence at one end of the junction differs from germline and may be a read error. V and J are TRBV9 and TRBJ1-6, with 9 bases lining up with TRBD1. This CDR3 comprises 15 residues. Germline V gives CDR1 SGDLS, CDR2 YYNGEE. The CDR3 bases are TGTGCCAGCAGCACGGGACAGGGAGGTAATTCACTCCTCCACTTT. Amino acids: CASSTGQGGNSLLHF.

CDR3 bases: TGTGCCAGCAGCTTAGTTGAGGGCGGCTACACCTTC. Encoded protein: CASSLVEGGYTF. The chain couples TRBV13 to TRBJ1-2, with D unresolved. Germline values: CDR1 PRHDT, CDR2 FYEKMQ (reference sequence). The CDR3 sequence is 12 residues long. V gave up 1 base and J gave up 8 bases, with 8 bases separating them.

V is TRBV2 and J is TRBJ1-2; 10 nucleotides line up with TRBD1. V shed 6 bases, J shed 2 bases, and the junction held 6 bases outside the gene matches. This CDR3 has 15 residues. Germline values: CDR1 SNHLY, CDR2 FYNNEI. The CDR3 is CASRKDRGDNYGYTF. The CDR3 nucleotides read TGTGCCAGCAGGAAGGACAGGGGGGACAACTATGGCTACACCTTC.

The CDR3 nucleotides read TGTGCCAGCAGCTCAGACCCAACAGCGAAGCAGTTCTTC. The encoded protein is CASSSDPTAKQFF. The chain employs TRBV9 and TRBJ2-1; D unresolved. The ends were cut back, 4 bases at V and 11 bases at J, with 16 bases in the middle. The CDR3 has 13 amino acids. Germline CDR1 is SGDLS and CDR2 is YYNGEE.

Here the CDR3 DNA reads TGTGCCAGAAGGGACAGGGGAAATGAAAAACTGTTTTTT. Protein: CARRDRGNEKLFF. V and J are TRBV2 and TRBJ1-4; 10 positions match TRBD1. The CDR3 is 13 amino acids. Unmatched junction bases numbered 3, after V lost 9 bases and J lost 5 bases. Germline CDR1 is SNHLY and CDR2 is FYNNEI.

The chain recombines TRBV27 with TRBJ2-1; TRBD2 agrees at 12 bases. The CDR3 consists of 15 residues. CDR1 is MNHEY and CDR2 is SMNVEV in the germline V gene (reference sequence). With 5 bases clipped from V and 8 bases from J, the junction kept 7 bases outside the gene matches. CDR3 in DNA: TGTGCCAGCAGTACTAGCGGGAGGATGTTCCATGAGCAGTTCTTC. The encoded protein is CASSTSGRMFHEQFF.

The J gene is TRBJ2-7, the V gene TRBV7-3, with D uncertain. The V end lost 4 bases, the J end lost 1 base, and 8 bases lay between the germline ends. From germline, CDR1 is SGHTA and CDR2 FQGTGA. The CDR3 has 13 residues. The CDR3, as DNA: TGTGCCAGCAGCTGGGCGGTATCCTACGAGCAGTACTTC. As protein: CASSWAVSYEQYF.

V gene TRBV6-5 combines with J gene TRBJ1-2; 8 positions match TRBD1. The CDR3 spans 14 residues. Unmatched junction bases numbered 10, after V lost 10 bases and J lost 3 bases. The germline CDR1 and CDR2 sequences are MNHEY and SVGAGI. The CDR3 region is CATLRTGRDYGYTF. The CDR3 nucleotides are TGTGCCACCCTACGGACAGGGAGGGACTATGGCTACACCTTC.

The CDR3 DNA follows: TGTGCCAGCAGTTTATGGGGTGTGGGCTCCTACAATGAGCAGTTCTTC. This encodes CASSLWGVGSYNEQFF. The chain joins TRBV27 to TRBJ2-1; unclear D gene. This CDR3 has 16 residues. The V gene lost 1 base and the J gene lost 0 bases, with 10 bases spanning the gap. Per germline, CDR1 MNHEY and CDR2 SMNVEV (reference sequence).

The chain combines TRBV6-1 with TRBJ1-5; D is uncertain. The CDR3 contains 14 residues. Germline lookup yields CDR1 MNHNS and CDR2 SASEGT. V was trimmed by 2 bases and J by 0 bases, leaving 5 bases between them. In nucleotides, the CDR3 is TGTGCCAGCAGTGAACACTATAGCAATCAGCCCCAGCATTTT. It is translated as CASSEHYSNQPQHF.

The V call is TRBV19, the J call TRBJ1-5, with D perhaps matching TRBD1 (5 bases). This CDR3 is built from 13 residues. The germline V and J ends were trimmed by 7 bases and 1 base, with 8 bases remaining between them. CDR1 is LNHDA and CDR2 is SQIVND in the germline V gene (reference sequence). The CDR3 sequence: CASTGYSNQPQHF. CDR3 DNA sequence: TGTGCCAGTACAGGGTACAGCAATCAGCCCCAGCATTTT.

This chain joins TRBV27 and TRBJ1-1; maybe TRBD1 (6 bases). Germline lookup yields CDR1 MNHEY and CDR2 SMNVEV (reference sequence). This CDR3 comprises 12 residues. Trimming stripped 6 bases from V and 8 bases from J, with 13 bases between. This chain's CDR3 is CASRSPGTEAFF. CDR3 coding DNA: TGTGCCAGCAGATCCCCTGGGACAGAAGCTTTCTTT.

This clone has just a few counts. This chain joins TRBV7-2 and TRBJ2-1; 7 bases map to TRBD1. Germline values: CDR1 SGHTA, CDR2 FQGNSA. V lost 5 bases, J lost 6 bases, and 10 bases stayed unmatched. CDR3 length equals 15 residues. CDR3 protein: CASSRALQGINEQFF. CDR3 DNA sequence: TGTGCCAGCAGCCGGGCCCTACAGGGGATCAATGAGCAGTTCTTC.

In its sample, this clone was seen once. In DNA, the CDR3 is TGTGCCAGTGGAGGGGGCGCTACTAACTATGGCTACACCTTC. Translating gives CASGGGATNYGYTF. The chain couples TRBV9 to TRBJ1-2; 7 nucleotides align to TRBD1. Per germline, CDR1 SGDLS and CDR2 YYNGEE. Trimming at V came to 8 bases and at J to 0 bases, leaving 7 bases not matched to a gene. The CDR3 has 14 residues. The variable domain in full, with the rest retrieved from reference TRBV9 and TRBJ1-2, is DSGVTQTPKHLITATGQRVTLRCSPRSGDLSVYWYQQSLDQGLQFLIQYYNGEERAKGNILERFSAQQFPDLHSELNLSSLELGDSALYFCASGGGATNYGYTFGSGTRLTVV.

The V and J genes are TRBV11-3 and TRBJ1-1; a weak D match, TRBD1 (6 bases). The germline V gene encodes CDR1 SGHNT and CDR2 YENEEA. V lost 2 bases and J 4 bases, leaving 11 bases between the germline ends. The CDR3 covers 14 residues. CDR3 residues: CASSLSGATTEAFF. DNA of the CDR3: TGTGCCAGCAGCTTATCAGGGGCGACCACTGAAGCTTTCTTT.

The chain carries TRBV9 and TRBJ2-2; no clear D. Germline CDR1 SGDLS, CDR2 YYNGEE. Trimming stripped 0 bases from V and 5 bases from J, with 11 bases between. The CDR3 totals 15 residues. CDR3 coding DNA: TGTGCCAGCAGCGTAGAGGTTATCAGGACCGGGGAGCTGTTTTTT. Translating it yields CASSVEVIRTGELFF.

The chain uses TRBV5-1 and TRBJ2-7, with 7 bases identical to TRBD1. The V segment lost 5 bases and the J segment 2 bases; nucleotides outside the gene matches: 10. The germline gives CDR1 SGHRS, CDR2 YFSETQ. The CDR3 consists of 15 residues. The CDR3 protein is CASSRLQGPPYEQYF. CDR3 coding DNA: TGCGCCAGCAGTCGCCTACAGGGGCCGCCCTACGAGCAGTACTTC. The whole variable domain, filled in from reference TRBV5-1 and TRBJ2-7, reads KAGVTQTPRYLIKTRGQQVTLSCSPISGHRSVSWYQQTPGQGLQFLFEYFSETQRNKGNFPGRFSGRQFSNSRSEMNVSTLELGDSALYLCASSRLQGPPYEQYFGPGTRLTVT.